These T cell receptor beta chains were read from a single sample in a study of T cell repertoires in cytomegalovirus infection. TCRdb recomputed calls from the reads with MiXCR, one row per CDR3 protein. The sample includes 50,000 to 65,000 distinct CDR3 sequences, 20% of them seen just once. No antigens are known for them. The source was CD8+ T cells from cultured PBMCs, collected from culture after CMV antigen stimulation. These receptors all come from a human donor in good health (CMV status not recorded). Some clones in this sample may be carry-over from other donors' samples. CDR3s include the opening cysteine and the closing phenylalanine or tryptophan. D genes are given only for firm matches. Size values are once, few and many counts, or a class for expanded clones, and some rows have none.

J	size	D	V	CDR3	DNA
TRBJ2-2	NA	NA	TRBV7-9	CASSFPSTGELFF	TGTGCCAGCAGCTTCCCTTCGACCGGGGAGCTGTTTTTT
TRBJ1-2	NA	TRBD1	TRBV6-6	CASSIPDRVENGYTF	TGTGCCAGCAGTATCCCCGACAGGGTTGAGAATGGCTACACCTTC
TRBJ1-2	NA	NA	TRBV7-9	CASSPPALSNYGYTF	TGTGCCAGCAGCCCACCAGCCCTTTCTAACTATGGCTACACCTTC
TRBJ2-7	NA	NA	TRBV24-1	CATSDPPGYEQYF	TGTGCCACCAGTGATCCTCCGGGGTACGAGCAGTACTTC
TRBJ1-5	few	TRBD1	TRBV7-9	CASSPTGNRQPQHF	TGTGCCAGCAGCCCGACAGGGAATCGTCAGCCCCAGCATTTT
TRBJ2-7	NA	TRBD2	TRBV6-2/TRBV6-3	CAATETRDYVYEQYF	TGTGCCGCTACCGAGACCCGGGACTATGTCTACGAGCAGTACTTC
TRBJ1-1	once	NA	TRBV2	CASILPDMNTEAFF	TGTGCCAGCATACTCCCTGATATGAACACTGAAGCTTTCTTT
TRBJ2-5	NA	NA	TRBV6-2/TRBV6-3	CASSLDLRETQYF	TGTGCCAGCAGTTTAGACCTGAGGGAGACCCAGTACTTC
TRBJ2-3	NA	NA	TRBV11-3	CASSASTDTQYF	TGTGCCAGCAGCGCTAGCACAGATACGCAGTATTTT
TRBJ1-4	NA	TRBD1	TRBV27	CASSAKGQRGVEWDEKLFF	TGTGCCAGCAGCGCAAAGGGACAGAGGGGGGTGGAGTGGGATGAAAAACTGTTTTTT
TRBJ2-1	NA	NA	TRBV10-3	CATTTEGNNEQFF	TGTGCCACCACCACGGAGGGAAACAATGAGCAGTTCTTC
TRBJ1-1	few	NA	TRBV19	CASSPRGTTNTEAFF	TGTGCCAGTAGTCCCAGAGGGACCACGAACACTGAAGCTTTCTTT
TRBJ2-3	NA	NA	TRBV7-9	CASSEQADTQYF	TGTGCCAGCAGCGAACAGGCTGATACGCAGTATTTT
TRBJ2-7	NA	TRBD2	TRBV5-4	CASSLGGLADEQYF	TGTGCCAGCAGCTTGGGGGGACTAGCGGACGAGCAGTACTTC
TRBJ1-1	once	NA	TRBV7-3	CASSPGRIEAFF	TGTGCCAGCAGCCCGGGACGGATTGAAGCTTTCTTT
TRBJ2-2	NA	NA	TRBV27	CASSLVIPGELFF	TGTGCCAGCAGTTTGGTTATCCCCGGGGAGCTGTTTTTT
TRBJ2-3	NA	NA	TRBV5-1	CASSFGRYLDTQYF	TGCGCCAGCAGCTTTGGGCGGTATCTGGATACGCAGTATTTT
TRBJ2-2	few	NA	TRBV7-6	CASSPVGRRDYTGELFF	TGTGCCAGCAGCCCGGTCGGGCGGAGGGATTACACCGGGGAGCTGTTTTTT